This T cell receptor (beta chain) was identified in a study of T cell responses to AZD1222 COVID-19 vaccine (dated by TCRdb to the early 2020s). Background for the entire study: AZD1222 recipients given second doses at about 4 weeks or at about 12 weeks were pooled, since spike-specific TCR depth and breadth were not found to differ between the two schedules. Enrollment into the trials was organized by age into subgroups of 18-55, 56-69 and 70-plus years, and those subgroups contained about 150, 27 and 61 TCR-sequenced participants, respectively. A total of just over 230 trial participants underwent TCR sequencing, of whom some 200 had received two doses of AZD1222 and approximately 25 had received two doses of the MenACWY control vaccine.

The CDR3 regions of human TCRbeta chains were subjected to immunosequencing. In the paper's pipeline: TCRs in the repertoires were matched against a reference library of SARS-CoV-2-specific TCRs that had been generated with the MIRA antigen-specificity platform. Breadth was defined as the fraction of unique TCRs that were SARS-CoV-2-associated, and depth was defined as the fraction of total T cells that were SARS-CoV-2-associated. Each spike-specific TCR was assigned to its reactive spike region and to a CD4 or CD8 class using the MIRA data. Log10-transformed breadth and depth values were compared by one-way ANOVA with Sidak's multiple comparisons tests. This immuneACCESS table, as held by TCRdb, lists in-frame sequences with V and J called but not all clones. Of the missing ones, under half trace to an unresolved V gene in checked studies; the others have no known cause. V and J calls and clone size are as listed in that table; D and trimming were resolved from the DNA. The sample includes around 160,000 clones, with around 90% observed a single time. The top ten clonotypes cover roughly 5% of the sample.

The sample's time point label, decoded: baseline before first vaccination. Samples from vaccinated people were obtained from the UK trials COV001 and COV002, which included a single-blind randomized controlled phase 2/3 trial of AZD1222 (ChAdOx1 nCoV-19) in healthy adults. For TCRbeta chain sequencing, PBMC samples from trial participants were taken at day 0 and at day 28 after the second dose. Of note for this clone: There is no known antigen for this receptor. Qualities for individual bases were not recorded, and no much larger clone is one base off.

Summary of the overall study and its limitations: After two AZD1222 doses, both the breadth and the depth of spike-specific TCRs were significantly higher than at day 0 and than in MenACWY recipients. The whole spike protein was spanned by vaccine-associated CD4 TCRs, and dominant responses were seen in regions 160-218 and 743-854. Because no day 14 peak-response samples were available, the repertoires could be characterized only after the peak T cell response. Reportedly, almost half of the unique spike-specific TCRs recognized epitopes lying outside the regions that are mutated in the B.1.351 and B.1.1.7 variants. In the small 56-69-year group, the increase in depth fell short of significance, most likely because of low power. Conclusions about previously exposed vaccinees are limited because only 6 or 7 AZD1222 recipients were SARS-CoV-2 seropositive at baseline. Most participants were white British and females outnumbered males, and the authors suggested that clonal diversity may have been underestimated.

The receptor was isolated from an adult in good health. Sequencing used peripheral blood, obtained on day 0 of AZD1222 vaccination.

The sequence in DNA is TGTGCCAGCAGCCGAGAACTGGGGACTAGTAATAGGGAGCAGTTCTTC. Translated, this is CASSRELGTSNREQFF. The chain is assembled from TRBV7-8 and TRBJ2-1; TRBD2 aligns with 8 central bases. The CDR3 starts with the cysteine, ends with the phenylalanine, and has 16 residues. The DNA shown is the 48-base CDR3, in frame from base 1. Taken from the germline V gene, the CDR1 and CDR2 loops are SGHVS and FQNEAQ. The V end gives up 5 bases and the J end 10 bases, leaving 16 bases in the junction not matched to a gene.